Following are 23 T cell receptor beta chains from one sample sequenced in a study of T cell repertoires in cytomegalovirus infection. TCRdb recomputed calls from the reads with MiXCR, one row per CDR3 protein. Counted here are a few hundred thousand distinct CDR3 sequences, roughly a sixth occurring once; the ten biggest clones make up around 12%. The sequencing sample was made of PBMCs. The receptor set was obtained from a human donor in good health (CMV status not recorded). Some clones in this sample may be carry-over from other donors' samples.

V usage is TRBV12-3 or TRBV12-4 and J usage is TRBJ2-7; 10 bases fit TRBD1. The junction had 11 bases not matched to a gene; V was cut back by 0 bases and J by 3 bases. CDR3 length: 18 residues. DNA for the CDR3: TGTGCCAGCAGTTTAGCTTCCTACTGGGGACAGGGGATCTACGAGCAGTACTTC. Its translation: CASSLASYWGQGIYEQYF.

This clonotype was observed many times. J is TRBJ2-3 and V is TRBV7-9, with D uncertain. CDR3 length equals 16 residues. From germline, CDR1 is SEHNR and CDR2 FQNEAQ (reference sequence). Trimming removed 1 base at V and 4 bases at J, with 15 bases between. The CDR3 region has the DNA TGTGCCAGCAGCTTAGATGGCTACGTGATGGCAGATACGCAGTATTTT. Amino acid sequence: CASSLDGYVMADTQYF.

CDR3 coding DNA: TGTGCCAGCAGTCAACCTCCGGGTTACAATGAGCAGTTCTTC. Translated: CASSQPPGYNEQFF. The gene calls are TRBV6-2 or TRBV6-3 and TRBJ2-1; D gene ambiguous. Germline V lookup: CDR1 MNHEY, CDR2 SVGEGT. The V gene lost 5 bases and the J gene lost 4 bases, with 12 bases spanning the gap. This CDR3 comprises 14 residues.

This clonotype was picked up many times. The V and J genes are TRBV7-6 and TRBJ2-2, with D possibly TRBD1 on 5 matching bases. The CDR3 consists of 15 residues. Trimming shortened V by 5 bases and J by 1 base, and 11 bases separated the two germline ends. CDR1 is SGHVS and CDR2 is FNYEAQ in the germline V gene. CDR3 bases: TGTGCCAGCAGCCAGAACCAGGGGAACACCGGGGAGCTGTTTTTT. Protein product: CASSQNQGNTGELFF.

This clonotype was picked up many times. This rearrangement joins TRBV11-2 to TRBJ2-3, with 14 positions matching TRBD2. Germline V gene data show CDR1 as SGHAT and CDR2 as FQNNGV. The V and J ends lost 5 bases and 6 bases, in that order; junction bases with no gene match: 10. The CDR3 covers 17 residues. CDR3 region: CASSQWTSGGLADTQYF. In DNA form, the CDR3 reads TGTGCCAGCAGCCAATGGACTAGCGGGGGGTTAGCGGATACGCAGTATTTT. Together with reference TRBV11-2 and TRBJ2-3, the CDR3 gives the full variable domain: EAGVAQSPRYKIIEKRQSVAFWCNPISGHATLYWYQQILGQGPKLLIQFQNNGVVDDSQLPKDRFSAERLKGVDSTLKIQPAKLEDSAVYLCASSQWTSGGLADTQYFGPGTRLTVL.

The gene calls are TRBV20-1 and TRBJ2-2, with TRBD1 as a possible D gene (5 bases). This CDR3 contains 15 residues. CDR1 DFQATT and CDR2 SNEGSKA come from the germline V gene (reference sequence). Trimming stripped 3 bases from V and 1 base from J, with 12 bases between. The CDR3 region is CSASLGALNTGELFF. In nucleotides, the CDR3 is TGCAGTGCTAGCTTAGGGGCGTTGAACACCGGGGAGCTGTTTTTT.

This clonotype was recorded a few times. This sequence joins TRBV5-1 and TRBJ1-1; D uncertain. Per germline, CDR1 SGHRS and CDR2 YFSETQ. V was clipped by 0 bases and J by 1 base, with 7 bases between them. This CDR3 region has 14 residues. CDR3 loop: CASSLDTSNTEAFF. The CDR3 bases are TGCGCCAGCAGCTTGGACACCTCGAACACTGAAGCTTTCTTT.

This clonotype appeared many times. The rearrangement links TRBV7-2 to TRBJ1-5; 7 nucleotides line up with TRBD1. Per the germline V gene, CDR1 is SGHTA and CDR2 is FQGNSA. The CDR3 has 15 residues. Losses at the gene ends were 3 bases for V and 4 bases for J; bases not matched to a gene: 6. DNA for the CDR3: TGTGCCAGCAGCTTGGAGACAGGGTGGAATCAGCCCCAGCATTTT. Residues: CASSLETGWNQPQHF. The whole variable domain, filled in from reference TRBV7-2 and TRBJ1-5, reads GAGVSQSPSNKVTEKGKDVELRCDPISGHTALYWYRQSLGQGLEFLIYFQGNSAPDKSGLPSDRFSAERTGGSVSTLTIQRTQQEDSAVYLCASSLETGWNQPQHFGDGTRLSIL.

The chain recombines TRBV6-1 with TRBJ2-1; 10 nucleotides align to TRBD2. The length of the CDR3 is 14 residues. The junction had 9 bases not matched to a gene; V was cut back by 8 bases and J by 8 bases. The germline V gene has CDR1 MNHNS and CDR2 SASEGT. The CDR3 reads CASQSGTSVYEQFF. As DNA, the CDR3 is TGTGCCAGCCAATCCGGGACTAGCGTCTATGAGCAGTTCTTC.

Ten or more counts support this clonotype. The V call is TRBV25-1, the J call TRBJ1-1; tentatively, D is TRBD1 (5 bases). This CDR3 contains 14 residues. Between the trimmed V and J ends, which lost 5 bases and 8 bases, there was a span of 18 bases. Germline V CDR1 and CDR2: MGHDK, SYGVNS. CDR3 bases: TGTGCCAGCAGTCCTCGGACGGGGACCGAAGAAGCTTTCTTT. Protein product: CASSPRTGTEEAFF. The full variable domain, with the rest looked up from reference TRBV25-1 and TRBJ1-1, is EADIYQTPRYLVIGTGKKITLECSQTMGHDKMYWYQQDPGMELHLIHYSYGVNSTEKGDLSSESTVSRIRTEHFPLTLESARPSHTSQYLCASSPRTGTEEAFFGQGTRLTVV.

The CDR3 sequence: CASSLDASNEKLFF. In DNA, the CDR3 is TGCGCCAGCAGCTTGGATGCCAGTAATGAAAAACTGTTTTTT. J is TRBJ1-4 and V is TRBV5-1, with D unresolved. The germline gives CDR1 SGHRS, CDR2 YFSETQ. Between the trimmed V and J ends, which lost 0 bases and 4 bases, there was a span of 7 bases. CDR3 length: 14 amino acids.

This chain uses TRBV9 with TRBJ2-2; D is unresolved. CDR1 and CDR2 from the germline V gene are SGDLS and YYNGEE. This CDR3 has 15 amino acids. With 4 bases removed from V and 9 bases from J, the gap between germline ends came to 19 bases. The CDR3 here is CASSPRRDHLWELFF. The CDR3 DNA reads TGTGCCAGCAGCCCCCGTCGAGACCACCTCTGGGAGCTGTTTTTT.

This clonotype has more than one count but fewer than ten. The CDR3 region is CASSPPGGEAFF. The CDR3 coding sequence is TGCGCCAGCAGCCCGCCCGGGGGGGAAGCTTTCTTT. The V and J genes are TRBV4-1 and TRBJ1-1, with a weak D call TRBD1 (5 bases). Germline lookup yields CDR1 MGHRA and CDR2 YSYEKL. The CDR3 runs 12 residues. V was pared by 4 bases and J by 8 bases, with 11 bases between.

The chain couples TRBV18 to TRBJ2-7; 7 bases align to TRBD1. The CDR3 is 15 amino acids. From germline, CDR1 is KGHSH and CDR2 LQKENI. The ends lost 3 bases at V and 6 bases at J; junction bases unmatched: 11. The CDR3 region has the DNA TGTGCCAGCTCACCCGTAATTCAGACAGGGAGCGAGCAGTACTTC. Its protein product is CASSPVIQTGSEQYF.

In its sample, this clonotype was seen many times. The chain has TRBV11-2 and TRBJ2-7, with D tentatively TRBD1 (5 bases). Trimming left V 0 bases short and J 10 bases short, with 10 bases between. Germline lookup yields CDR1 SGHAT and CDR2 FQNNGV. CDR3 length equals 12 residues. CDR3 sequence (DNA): TGTGCCAGCAGCTTAGATCGGCAGGGACAGTACTTC. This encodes CASSLDRQGQYF.

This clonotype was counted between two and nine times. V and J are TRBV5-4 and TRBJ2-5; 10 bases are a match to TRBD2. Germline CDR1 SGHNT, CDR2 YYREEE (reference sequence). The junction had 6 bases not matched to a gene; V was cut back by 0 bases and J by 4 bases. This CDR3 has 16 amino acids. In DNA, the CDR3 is TGTGCCAGCAGCTTGGTTGTTAGCGGGGGGTCAGAGACCCAGTACTTC. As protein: CASSLVVSGGSETQYF.

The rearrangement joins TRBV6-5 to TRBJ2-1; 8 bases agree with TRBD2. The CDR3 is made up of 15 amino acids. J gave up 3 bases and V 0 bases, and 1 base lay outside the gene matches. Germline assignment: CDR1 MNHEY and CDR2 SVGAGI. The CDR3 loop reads CASSYSRGGYNEQFF. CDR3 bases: TGTGCCAGCAGTTACTCCCGGGGGGGCTACAATGAGCAGTTCTTC.

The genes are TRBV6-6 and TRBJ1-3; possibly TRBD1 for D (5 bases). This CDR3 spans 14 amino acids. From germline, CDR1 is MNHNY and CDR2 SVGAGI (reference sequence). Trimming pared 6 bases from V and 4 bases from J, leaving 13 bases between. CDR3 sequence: CASRLGEAGNTIYF. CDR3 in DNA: TGTGCCAGCAGATTAGGGGAGGCGGGAAACACCATATATTTT.

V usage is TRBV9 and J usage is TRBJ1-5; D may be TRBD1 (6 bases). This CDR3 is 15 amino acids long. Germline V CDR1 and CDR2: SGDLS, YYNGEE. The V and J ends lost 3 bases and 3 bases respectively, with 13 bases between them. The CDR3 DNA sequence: TGTGCCAGCAGCGCGGGGGGCAGGGACAATCAGCCCCAGCATTTT. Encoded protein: CASSAGGRDNQPQHF.

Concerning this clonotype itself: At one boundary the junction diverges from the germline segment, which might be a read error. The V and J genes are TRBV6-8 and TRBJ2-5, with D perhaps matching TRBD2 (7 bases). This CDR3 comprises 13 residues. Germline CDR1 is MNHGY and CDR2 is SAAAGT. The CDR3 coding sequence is TGTGGCAGCAAGAGGGGGGGGTGGGAGACCCAGTACTTC. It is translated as CGSKRGGWETQYF.

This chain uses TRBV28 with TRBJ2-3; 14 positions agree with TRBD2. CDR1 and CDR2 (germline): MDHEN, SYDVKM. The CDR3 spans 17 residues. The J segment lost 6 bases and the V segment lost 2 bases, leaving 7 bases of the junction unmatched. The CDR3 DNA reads TGTGCCAGCAGTTTAGCCGGGACTAGCGGGGGCGGGGATACGCAGTATTTT. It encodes CASSLAGTSGGGDTQYF. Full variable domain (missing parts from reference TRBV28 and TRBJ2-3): DVKVTQSSRYLVKRTGEKVFLECVQDMDHENMFWYRQDPGLGLRLIYFSYDVKMKEKGDIPEGYSVSREKKERFSLILESASTNQTSMYLCASSLAGTSGGGDTQYFGPGTRLTVL.

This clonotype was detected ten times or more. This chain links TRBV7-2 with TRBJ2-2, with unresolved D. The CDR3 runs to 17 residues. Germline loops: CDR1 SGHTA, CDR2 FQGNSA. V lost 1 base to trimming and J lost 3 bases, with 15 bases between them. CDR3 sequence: CASSLDFTAGYTGELFF. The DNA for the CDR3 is TGTGCCAGCAGCTTAGACTTTACGGCAGGTTACACCGGGGAGCTGTTTTTT.

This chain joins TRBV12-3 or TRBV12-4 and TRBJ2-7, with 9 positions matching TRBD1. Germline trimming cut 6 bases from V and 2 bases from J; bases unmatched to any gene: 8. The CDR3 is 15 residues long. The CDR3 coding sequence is TGTGCCAGCAGCTGGGGAGGGACAGGGACCTACGAGCAGTACTTC. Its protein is CASSWGGTGTYEQYF.